This T cell receptor beta chain comes out of a study of shared clonotypes between healthy human individuals. The CDR3 has 13 residues. V was clipped by 5 bases and J by 6 bases, with 10 bases between them. In germline, CDR1 is SEHNR, CDR2 FQNEAQ (reference sequence). Sequenced by immunoSEQ multiplex PCR; TCRdb stores in-frame clones only, minus some. The table shows roughly 480,000 clones, with 79% occurring only once. Healthy and HIV-negative, the adult donors had no recent acute infections or vaccinations. The chain recombines TRBV7-9 with TRBJ2-2; D is perhaps TRBD1 (6 bases). The clonotype was recovered from a woman aged 40 to 50 in good health. Some clones in this sample may be carry-over from other donors' samples. The material sequenced was PBMCs. The CDR3 is CASSLQGAGELFF. Here the CDR3 DNA reads TGTGCCAGCAGCCTACAGGGTGCCGGGGAGCTGTTTTTT.